This T cell receptor (beta chain) is from a study of OX40 agonist ivuxolimab in advanced cancers. Data came from immunoSEQ multiplex PCR; TCRdb stores just in-frame clones and leaves some out. The data contain around 54,000 clones, roughly 92% of them singletons. This clone has a handful of counts. Specimen: CD4+ or CD8+ T cells sorted from blood, collected in a trial of the OX40 agonist ivuxolimab. The sequence came from an adult with an advanced solid tumor such as melanoma, head and neck, liver or kidney cancer.

CDR3 coding DNA: TGTGCCAGCAGCGGGATGGTCGGGTTCTATGGCTACACCTTC. Translated, it gives CASSGMVGFYGYTF. The rearrangement links TRBV7-9 to TRBJ1-2; D gene uncertain. CDR1 and CDR2 from the germline V gene are SEHNR and FQNEAQ (reference sequence). The CDR3 has 14 amino acids. V was pared by 5 bases and J by 4 bases, with 14 bases between.